The entry below describes one T cell receptor beta chain. The sample belongs to a study of control samples from healthy donors and cancer patients. V shed 5 bases and J shed 9 bases, with 10 bases lying between them. CDR3 length: 12 residues. Germline CDR1 SEHNR, CDR2 FQNEAQ (reference sequence). Sequencing was performed with immunoSEQ multiplex PCR; in TCRdb, only in-frame clones are kept and a portion is missing. This repertoire shows tens of thousands of clones, approximately 86% found once; its top ten account for less than 3.5%. The sequence was collected from a woman in her forties or fifties with lung cancer. The chain links TRBV7-9 to TRBJ2-2; D not resolved. The specimen sequenced was PBMCs. The CDR3 spells CASSLNLRELFF. The CDR3 DNA reads TGTGCCAGCAGCCTAAATCTAAGGGAGCTGTTTTTT.